This T cell receptor (beta chain) stems from a study of regulatory T cells in long-lasting Graves disease. Through Arm-PCR of CDR3 regions and iRepertoire HTBI primers, TCR beta libraries were built. TCRdb reanalysed the multiplex PCR reads using MiXCR and keeps one entry per CDR3 protein. The sample shows a few hundred thousand distinct CDR3 sequences, around 20% of them seen only once. This clonotype was found many times. Noted time point: newly diagnosed GD, antithyroid drugs for less than 3 months. Following extraction of RNA from PBMCs, that RNA was used to make the TCR library. An endocrinology unit in Xi'an, China, supplied the patients. The CDR3 runs to 15 residues. The V gene end was trimmed by 2 bases and the J gene end by 6 bases; junction bases not matched to a gene: 5. The germline CDR1 and CDR2 sequences are SGHDT and YYEEEE.

This specimen was peripheral blood mononuclear cells (PBMCs), taken at new diagnosis, from a patient treated with antithyroid drugs. This clonotype originated in a female donor with Graves disease. The rearrangement links TRBV5-6 to TRBJ2-3; TRBD2 matches at 11 bases. In DNA form, the CDR3 reads TGTGCCAGCAGCTTTAGCGGGGGGGCCGTTGATACGCAGTATTTT. As protein: CASSFSGGAVDTQYF.